This T cell receptor beta chain originates from a study of control samples from healthy donors and cancer patients. The V end lost 0 bases, the J end lost 6 bases, and 19 bases lay between the germline ends. The CDR3 covers 17 residues. CDR1 is LGHNA and CDR2 is YSLEER in the germline V gene. Repertoires were generated with immunoSEQ multiplex PCR, while TCRdb's copy carries only in-frame clones and drops some. The top ten clones hold 15% to 20% of a sample with around 100,000 clones, about 88% of them seen once. This clone was counted once. The specimen sequenced was blood. The chain has TRBV4-3 and TRBJ2-3; TRBD1 is a possible D gene (5 bases). This receptor was identified in a woman between 50 and 59 years old in good health. CDR3 amino acids: CASSQEGASIASDTQYF. CDR3 in DNA: TGCGCCAGCAGCCAAGAAGGGGCGTCAATTGCTTCCGATACGCAGTATTTT.